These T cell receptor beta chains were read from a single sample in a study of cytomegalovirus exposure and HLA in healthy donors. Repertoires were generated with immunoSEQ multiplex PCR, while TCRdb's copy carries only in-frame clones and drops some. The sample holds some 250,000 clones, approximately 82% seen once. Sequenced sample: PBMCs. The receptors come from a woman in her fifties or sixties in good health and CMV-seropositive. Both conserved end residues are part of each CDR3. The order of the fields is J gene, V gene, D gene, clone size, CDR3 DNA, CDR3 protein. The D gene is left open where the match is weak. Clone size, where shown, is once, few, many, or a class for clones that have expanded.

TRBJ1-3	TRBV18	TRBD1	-	TGTGCCAGCTCACCGCCGGGACAGCCGATCTCTGGAAACACCATATATTTT	CASSPPGQPISGNTIYF
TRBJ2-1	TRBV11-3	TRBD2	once	TGTGCCAGCAGCTTCGGCGGGAGTATAAATGAGCAGTTCTTC	CASSFGGSINEQFF
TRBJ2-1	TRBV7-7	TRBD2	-	TGTGCCAGCAGCCCCGGGACTAGCGGGTTCCATGAGCAGTTCTTC	CASSPGTSGFHEQFF
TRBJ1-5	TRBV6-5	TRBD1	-	TGTGCCAGCAGATCGGGACAGGGTCTCAATCAGCCCCAGCATTTT	CASRSGQGLNQPQHF
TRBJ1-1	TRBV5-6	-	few	TGTGCCAGCAGCGTGAACTTGGGGGCGATGAACACTGAAGCTTTCTTT	CASSVNLGAMNTEAFF
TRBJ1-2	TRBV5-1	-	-	TGCGCCAGCAGCTTGGAGGGGTCCAACTATGGCTACACCTTC	CASSLEGSNYGYTF
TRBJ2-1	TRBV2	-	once	TGTGCCAGCAGTGAAATTAGCGGCAATGAGCAGTTCTTC	CASSEISGNEQFF
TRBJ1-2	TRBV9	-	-	TGTGCCAGCAGCGCCTCGGACAGCCGCTATGGCTACACCTTC	CASSASDSRYGYTF
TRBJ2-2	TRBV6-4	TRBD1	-	TGTGCCAGCAGTGCTACAGGGGCTACCGTGGGGGAGCTGTTTTTT	CASSATGATVGELFF
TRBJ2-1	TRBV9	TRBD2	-	TGTGCCAGCAGCGTAGGCACTAGCGGGAGGGCCCGGTACAATGAGCAGTTCTTC	CASSVGTSGRARYNEQFF
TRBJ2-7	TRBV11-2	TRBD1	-	TGTGCCAGCAGCGCTCCCGGGACAGACTACGAGCAGTACTTC	CASSAPGTDYEQYF
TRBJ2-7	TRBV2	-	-	TGTGCCAGCACCCAAGGGGGGGGTATCTCCTACGAGCAGTACTTC	CASTQGGGISYEQYF
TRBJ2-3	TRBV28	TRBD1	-	TGTGCCAGCAGCCGATGGGACAGGCGAGATACGCAGTATTTT	CASSRWDRRDTQYF
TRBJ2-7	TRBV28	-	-	TGTGCCAGCAGTTTTATCAGGGGCGAGCAGTACTTC	CASSFIRGEQYF
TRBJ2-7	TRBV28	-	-	TGTGCCAGCACCCCGCGGGGTCGGGGTTCCTACGAGCAGTACTTC	CASTPRGRGSYEQYF
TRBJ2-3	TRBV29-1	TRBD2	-	TGCAGCGGGGGGCGGGAGGCAGATACGCAGTATTTT	CSGGREADTQYF
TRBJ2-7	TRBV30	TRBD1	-	TGTGCCTGGAAGCTGACAGGGGCAAAGACGCAGTACTTC	CAWKLTGAKTQYF
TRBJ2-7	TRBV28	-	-	TGTGCCAGCAGTTTATTAAAAGGAGCCTACGAGCAGTACTTC	CASSLLKGAYEQYF
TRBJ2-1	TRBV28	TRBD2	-	TGTGCCAGCAGCTTAGCGGGGTGGGGGTCCTACAATGAGCAGTTCTTC	CASSLAGWGSYNEQFF
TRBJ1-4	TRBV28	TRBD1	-	TGTGCCAGCAGTCTACAGGGGATCAAACTGTTTTTT	CASSLQGIKLFF
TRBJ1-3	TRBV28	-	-	TGTGCCAGTGAGGACAGCTCTGGAAACACCATATATTTT	CASEDSSGNTIYF
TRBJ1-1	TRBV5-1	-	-	TGCGCCAGCAGCTTCCGGTACGGACTGGAACATGGCGAAGCTTTCTTT	CASSFRYGLEHGEAFF
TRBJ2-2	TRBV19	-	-	TGTGCCAGTAGTATAGGTCACGGGGAGCTGTTTTTT	CASSIGHGELFF
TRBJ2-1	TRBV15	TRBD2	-	TGTGCCACCAGCAGGAGGACTAGCGGTCATGAGCAGTTCTTC	CATSRRTSGHEQFF
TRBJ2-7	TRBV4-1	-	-	TGCGCCAGCAGCCAGTCTTCTAGCGACTCGACCTACGAGCAGTACTTC	CASSQSSSDSTYEQYF
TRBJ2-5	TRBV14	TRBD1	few	TGTGCCAGCAACAGGGGAACCTATGCGGAGACCCAGTACTTC	CASNRGTYAETQYF
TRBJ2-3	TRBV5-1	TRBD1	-	TGCGCCAGCAGCTTGCTCCTTGGACAGGCAACTAGCACAGATACGCAGTATTTT	CASSLLLGQATSTDTQYF
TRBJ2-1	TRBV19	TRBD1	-	TGTGCCAGTAGTATACCCTCCGGACAGGGGTACAATGAGCAGTTCTTC	CASSIPSGQGYNEQFF
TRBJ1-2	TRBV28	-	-	TGTGCCAGCAGTTTGGACATTGCTGGCTACACCTTC	CASSLDIAGYTF